The rows below give T cell receptor beta chains drawn from one sample of a study of cytomegalovirus exposure and HLA in healthy donors. Method: immunoSEQ multiplex PCR; TCRdb's copy keeps in-frame clones and lacks some. The sample records over 150,000 clones, roughly 72% being singletons. The sample was PBMCs. The receptors were sampled from a man between 25 and 39 years old in good health and CMV-seronegative. CDR3s include the opening cysteine and the closing phenylalanine or tryptophan. A D gene is named only where the DNA matches it firmly. Not every row has a clone size; where given, it reads once, few, many or a size class.

size	V	D	length	J	DNA	CDR3
-	TRBV13	TRBD1	16	TRBJ1-3	TGTGCCAGCAGCGAGACAGGGGGAAGATCGGGAAACACCATATATTTT	CASSETGGRSGNTIYF
-	TRBV19	-	11	TRBJ1-1	TGTGCCAGTACCCTAGGACAGGAAGCTTTCTTT	CASTLGQEAFF
-	TRBV11-2	-	13	TRBJ1-1	TGTGCCAGCAGCTTAAATGAGTACACTGAAGCTTTCTTT	CASSLNEYTEAFF
few	TRBV2	TRBD1	14	TRBJ1-5	TGTGCCAGCAGTGAAGGGACAGGGAGTCAGCCCCAGCATTTT	CASSEGTGSQPQHF
-	TRBV6-6	-	13	TRBJ2-3	TGTGCCGTAGGGGCAGGGTTGACAGATACGCAGTATTTT	CAVGAGLTDTQYF
-	TRBV29-1	-	13	TRBJ1-5	TGCAGCGTTGCGGCAGGGAGGGATCAGCCCCAGCATTTT	CSVAAGRDQPQHF
-	TRBV2	-	13	TRBJ2-7	TGTGCCAGCAGGCCGGACAGTCTCTACGAGCAGTACTTC	CASRPDSLYEQYF
-	TRBV6-1	TRBD1	14	TRBJ1-1	TGTGCCAGCAGAAATCAGGGACAGGACACTGAAGCTTTCTTT	CASRNQGQDTEAFF
-	TRBV5-8	-	14	TRBJ2-5	TGTGCCAGCGGGAGACGGCGAGGGCGAGAGACCCAGTACTTC	CASGRRRGRETQYF
-	TRBV4-2	-	15	TRBJ1-5	TGTGCCAGCAGCCAAGAGGCAGGGGTGGATCAGCCCCAGCATTTT	CASSQEAGVDQPQHF
-	TRBV28	-	15	TRBJ2-5	TGTGCCAGCAGACCCTATGCGGGCAGGCCAGAGACCCAGTACTTC	CASRPYAGRPETQYF
-	TRBV30	-	13	TRBJ2-2	TGTGCCTGGAGTCCCTCGGGGGCCGGGGAGCTGTTTTTT	CAWSPSGAGELFF
-	TRBV28	TRBD1	16	TRBJ1-4	TGTGCCAGCAGTCCCCGGACAGGGTCAACTAATGAAAAACTGTTTTTT	CASSPRTGSTNEKLFF
-	TRBV7-2	-	15	TRBJ1-1	TGTGCCAGCAGCTTGAATTCTGTGGCAGGCACTGAAGCTTTCTTT	CASSLNSVAGTEAFF
-	TRBV13	-	12	TRBJ2-1	TGTGCCAGCAGCCCACAGGGTAATGAGCAGTTCTTC	CASSPQGNEQFF
-	TRBV2	-	13	TRBJ1-5	TGTGCCAGCCAGGGTTTAGGGAATCAGCCCCAGCATTTT	CASQGLGNQPQHF
-	TRBV18	-	15	TRBJ1-4	TGTGCCAGCTCGCCAGCCCGGGGTACGGGTGAAAAACTGTTTTTT	CASSPARGTGEKLFF
few	TRBV5-5	TRBD1	13	TRBJ1-1	TGTGCCAGCAGCTGGGACAGGAACACTGAAGCTTTCTTT	CASSWDRNTEAFF
-	TRBV6-1	TRBD2	14	TRBJ2-1	TGTGCCAGGGGGACTAGCGGGGGGTCTAGTGAGCAGTTCTTC	CARGTSGGSSEQFF
-	TRBV7-8	TRBD1	14	TRBJ1-6	TGTGCCAGCAGCCTACAACAGGGGCGTTCACCCCTCAACTTT	CASSLQQGRSPLNF
-	TRBV6-1	-	15	TRBJ1-5	TGTGCCAGCAGTGAGTTTTTGGGGGCCAAGCAGCCCCAGCATTTT	CASSEFLGAKQPQHF
-	TRBV30	-	13	TRBJ1-1	TGTGCCTGGAGTGTACAGACCGACACTGAAGCTTTCTTT	CAWSVQTDTEAFF
once	TRBV6-5	-	14	TRBJ2-5	TGTGCCAGCAGTCCCGCATACGTTGAGGAGACCCAGTACTTC	CASSPAYVEETQYF
-	TRBV10-1	TRBD1	17	TRBJ1-2	TGCGCCAGCAGTGAGTCGACGGACAGGGAGGCCAATTATGGCTACACCTTC	CASSESTDREANYGYTF
few	TRBV7-2	-	14	TRBJ1-2	TGTGCCAGCAGCGTATTGACAGCCAACTATGGCTACACCTTC	CASSVLTANYGYTF
-	TRBV10-3	TRBD1	13	TRBJ1-1	TGTGCCATCAGAGGGACAGTGAACACTGAAGCTTTCTTT	CAIRGTVNTEAFF
-	TRBV29-1	-	12	TRBJ1-1	TGCAGCGTTGAAGAGGGGCGAACCGGAGCTTTCTTT	CSVEEGRTGAFF
-	TRBV19	TRBD1	14	TRBJ2-7	TGTGCCAGTAGTATACCAGGGGGCCGGAACGAGCAGTACTTC	CASSIPGGRNEQYF
-	TRBV6-4	-	12	TRBJ2-1	TGTGCCAGCAGTGACTCACGGAATGAGCAGTTCTTC	CASSDSRNEQFF
-	TRBV2	TRBD2	15	TRBJ2-7	TGTGCCAGCAGTGCTGGGACTAGCGGGGACTACGAGCAGTACTTC	CASSAGTSGDYEQYF
-	TRBV19	TRBD2	15	TRBJ2-7	TGTGCCAGTAGTTCAAATGGACTAGCGGGGTACGAGCAGTACTTC	CASSSNGLAGYEQYF
-	TRBV6-7	-	13	TRBJ2-7	TGTGCCAGCAGTTACCCGGGACACACCGAGCAGTACTTC	CASSYPGHTEQYF
-	TRBV5-1	-	14	TRBJ2-1	TGCGCCAGCACCGTGGGGGGGGGCAACAATGAGCAGTTCTTC	CASTVGGGNNEQFF
-	TRBV5-6	TRBD1	15	TRBJ1-5	TGTGCCAGCAGCTTGGGACAGGGACTCAATCAGCCCCAGAATTTT	CASSLGQGLNQPQNF
-	TRBV28	-	14	TRBJ1-4	TGTGCCAGCAGTTTAGGGCAGGGAAGAGGAAAACTGTTTTTT	CASSLGQGRGKLFF
-	TRBV9	TRBD1	16	TRBJ1-4	TGTGCCAGCAGCGAGACAGGGGAGTCAACTAATGAAAAACTGTTTTTT	CASSETGESTNEKLFF
-	TRBV7-9	-	17	TRBJ1-6	TGTGCCAGCAGCTTAGCCCGGCTTGGACAGTCCTCTTCACCCCTCCACTTT	CASSLARLGQSSSPLHF
-	TRBV6-1	-	17	TRBJ2-5	TGTGCCAGCAGTGAACCGGGACTGCCCTCCCCACCAGAGACCCAGTACTTC	CASSEPGLPSPPETQYF
-	TRBV19	TRBD1	16	TRBJ2-2	TGTGCCAGTAGTATTATGGGACAGGTGAACACCGGGGAGCTGTTTTTT	CASSIMGQVNTGELFF
-	TRBV18	-	13	TRBJ2-7	TGTGCCAGCTCACGGGGGGTAAACTACGAGCAGTACTTC	CASSRGVNYEQYF
few	TRBV19	TRBD1	13	TRBJ2-5	TGTGCCAGCAGGGACAGGGGGCCAGAGACCCAGTACTTC	CASRDRGPETQYF
once	TRBV19	-	18	TRBJ1-5	TGTGCCAGTAGTATAGAACTTTTGGCAGGGTATAGCAATCAGCCCCAGCATTTT	CASSIELLAGYSNQPQHF
-	TRBV5-1	-	13	TRBJ2-1	TGCGCCAGCAGCTTGGGGACAATCAATGAGCAGTTCTTC	CASSLGTINEQFF
-	TRBV19	TRBD1	16	TRBJ1-3	TGTGCCAGTAGTATCGGGGGACAGAGCTCTGGAAACACCATATATTTT	CASSIGGQSSGNTIYF
-	TRBV5-8	-	15	TRBJ2-1	TGTGCCAGCAGCGGCCGGGAGACCTCTTACAATGAGCAGTTCTTC	CASSGRETSYNEQFF